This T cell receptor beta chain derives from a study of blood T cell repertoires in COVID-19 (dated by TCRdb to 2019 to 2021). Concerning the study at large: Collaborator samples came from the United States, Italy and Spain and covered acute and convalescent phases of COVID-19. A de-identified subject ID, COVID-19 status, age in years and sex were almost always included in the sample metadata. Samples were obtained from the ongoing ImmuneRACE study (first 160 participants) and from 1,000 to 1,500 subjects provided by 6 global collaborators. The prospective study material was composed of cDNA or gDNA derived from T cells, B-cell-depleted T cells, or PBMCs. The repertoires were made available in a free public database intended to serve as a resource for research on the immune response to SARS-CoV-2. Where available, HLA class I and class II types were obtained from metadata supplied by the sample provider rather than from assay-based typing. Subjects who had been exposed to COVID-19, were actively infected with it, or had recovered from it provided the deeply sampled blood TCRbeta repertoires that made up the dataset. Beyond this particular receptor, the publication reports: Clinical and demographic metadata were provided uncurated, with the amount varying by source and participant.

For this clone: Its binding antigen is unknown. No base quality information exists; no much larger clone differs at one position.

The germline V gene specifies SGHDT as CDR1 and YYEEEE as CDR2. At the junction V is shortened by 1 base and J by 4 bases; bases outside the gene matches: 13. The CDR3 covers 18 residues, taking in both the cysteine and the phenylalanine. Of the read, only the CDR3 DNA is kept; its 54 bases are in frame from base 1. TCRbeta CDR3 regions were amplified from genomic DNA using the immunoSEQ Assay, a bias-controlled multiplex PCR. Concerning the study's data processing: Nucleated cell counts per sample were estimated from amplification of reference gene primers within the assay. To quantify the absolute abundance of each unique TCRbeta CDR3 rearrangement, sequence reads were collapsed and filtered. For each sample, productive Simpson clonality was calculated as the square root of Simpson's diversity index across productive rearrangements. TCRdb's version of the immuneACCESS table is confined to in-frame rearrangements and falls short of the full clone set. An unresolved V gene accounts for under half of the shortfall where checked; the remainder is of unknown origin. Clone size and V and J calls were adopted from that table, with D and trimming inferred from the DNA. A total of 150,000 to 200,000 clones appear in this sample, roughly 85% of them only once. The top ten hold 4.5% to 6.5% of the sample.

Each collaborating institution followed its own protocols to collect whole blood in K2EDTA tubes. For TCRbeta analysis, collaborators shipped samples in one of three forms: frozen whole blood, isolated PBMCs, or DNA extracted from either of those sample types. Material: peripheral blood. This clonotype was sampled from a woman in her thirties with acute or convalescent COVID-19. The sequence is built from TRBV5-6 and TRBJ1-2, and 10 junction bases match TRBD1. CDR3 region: CASSLPGTGDIGVYGYTF. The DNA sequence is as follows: TGTGCCAGCAGCTTGCCCGGGACAGGGGACATCGGAGTCTATGGCTACACCTTC.